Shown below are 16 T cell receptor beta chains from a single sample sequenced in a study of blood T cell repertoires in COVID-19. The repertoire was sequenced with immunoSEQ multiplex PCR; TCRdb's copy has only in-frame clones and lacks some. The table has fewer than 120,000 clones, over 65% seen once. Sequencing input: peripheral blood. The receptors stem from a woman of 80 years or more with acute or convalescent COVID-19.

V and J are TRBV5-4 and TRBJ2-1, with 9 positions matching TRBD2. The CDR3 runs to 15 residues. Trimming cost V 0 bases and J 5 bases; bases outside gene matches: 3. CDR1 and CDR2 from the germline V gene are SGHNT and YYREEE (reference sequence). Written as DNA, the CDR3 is TGTGCCAGCAGCTTGGAGGGACTAGCAAACAATGAGCAGTTCTTC. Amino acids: CASSLEGLANNEQFF.

The CDR3, as DNA: TGCGCCAGCAGCTTAAACCCAAACAGGGATGAGCAGTTCTTC. Translating it yields CASSLNPNRDEQFF. The V and J genes are TRBV5-1 and TRBJ2-1; possibly TRBD1 for D (6 bases). CDR3 length: 14 residues. V lost 2 bases, J lost 8 bases, and 14 bases lay in between. Germline V lookup: CDR1 SGHRS, CDR2 YFSETQ. The variable domain in full, completed from reference TRBV5-1 and TRBJ2-1, reads KAGVTQTPRYLIKTRGQQVTLSCSPISGHRSVSWYQQTPGQGLQFLFEYFSETQRNKGNFPGRFSGRQFSNSRSEMNVSTLELGDSALYLCASSLNPNRDEQFFGPGTRLTVL.

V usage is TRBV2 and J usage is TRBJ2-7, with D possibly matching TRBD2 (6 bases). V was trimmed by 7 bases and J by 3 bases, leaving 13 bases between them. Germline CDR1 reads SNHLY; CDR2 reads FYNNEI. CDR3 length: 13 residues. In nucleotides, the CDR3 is TGTGCCAGCACCCCCCTCGGGAGCTACGAGCAGTACTTC. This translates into CASTPLGSYEQYF.

In DNA, the CDR3 is TGTGCCAGCAGCGTAAGGGGTCAGGGGGGTTCACCCCTCCACTTT. It codes for CASSVRGQGGSPLHF. V usage is TRBV9 and J usage is TRBJ1-6; 7 bases agree with TRBD1. Per the germline V gene, CDR1 is SGDLS and CDR2 is YYNGEE. V was pared by 1 base and J by 9 bases, with 7 bases of the junction left unmatched. CDR3 length: 15 residues.

CDR3 nucleotide sequence: TGTGCCAGCAGGGGACAGACCGAAGCTTTCTTT. This gives the protein CASRGQTEAFF. The chain couples TRBV25-1 to TRBJ1-1; 7 bases match TRBD1. The trim removed 6 bases at V and 8 bases at J, leaving 3 bases unmatched. Germline lookup yields CDR1 MGHDK and CDR2 SYGVNS. This CDR3 has 11 amino acids.

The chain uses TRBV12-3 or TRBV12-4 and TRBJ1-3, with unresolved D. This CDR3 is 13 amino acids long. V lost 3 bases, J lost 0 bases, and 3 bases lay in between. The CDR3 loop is CASSLSSGNTIYF. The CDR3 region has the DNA TGTGCCAGCAGTTTGAGCTCTGGAAACACCATATATTTT.

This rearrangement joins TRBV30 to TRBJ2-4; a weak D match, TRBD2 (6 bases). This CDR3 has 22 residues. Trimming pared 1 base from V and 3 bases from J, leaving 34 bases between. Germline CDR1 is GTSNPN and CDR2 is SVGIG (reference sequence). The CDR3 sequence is CAWSDARRVTRDFPLDKNIQYF. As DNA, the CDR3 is TGTGCCTGGAGTGACGCTCGGCGGGTGACGCGGGATTTTCCGCTAGACAAAAACATTCAGTACTTC.

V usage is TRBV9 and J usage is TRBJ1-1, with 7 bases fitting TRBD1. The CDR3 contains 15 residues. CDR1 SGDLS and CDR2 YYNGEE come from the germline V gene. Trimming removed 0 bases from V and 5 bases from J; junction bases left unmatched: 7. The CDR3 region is CASSVVTGDMTEAFF. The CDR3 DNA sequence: TGTGCCAGCAGCGTAGTTACAGGGGATATGACTGAAGCTTTCTTT. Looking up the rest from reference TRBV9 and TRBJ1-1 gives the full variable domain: DSGVTQTPKHLITATGQRVTLRCSPRSGDLSVYWYQQSLDQGLQFLIQYYNGEERAKGNILERFSAQQFPDLHSELNLSSLELGDSALYFCASSVVTGDMTEAFFGQGTRLTVV.

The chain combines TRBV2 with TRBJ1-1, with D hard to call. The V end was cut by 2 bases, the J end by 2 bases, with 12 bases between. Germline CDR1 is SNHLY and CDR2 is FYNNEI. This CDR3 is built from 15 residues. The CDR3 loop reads CASSELSHFNTEAFF. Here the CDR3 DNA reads TGTGCCAGCAGTGAATTAAGCCACTTCAACACTGAAGCTTTCTTT. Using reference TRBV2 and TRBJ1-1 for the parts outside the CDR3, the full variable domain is EPEVTQTPSHQVTQMGQEVILRCVPISNHLYFYWYRQILGQKVEFLVSFYNNEISEKSEIFDDQFSVERPDGSNFTLKIRSTKLEDSAMYFCASSELSHFNTEAFFGQGTRLTVV.

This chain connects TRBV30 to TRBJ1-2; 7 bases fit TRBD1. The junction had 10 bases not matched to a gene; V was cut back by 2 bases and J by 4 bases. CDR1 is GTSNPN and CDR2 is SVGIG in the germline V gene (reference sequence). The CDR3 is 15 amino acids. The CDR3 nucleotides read TGTGCCTGGAGTACAAAACAGGGGATGGGCTATGGCTACACCTTC. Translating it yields CAWSTKQGMGYGYTF.

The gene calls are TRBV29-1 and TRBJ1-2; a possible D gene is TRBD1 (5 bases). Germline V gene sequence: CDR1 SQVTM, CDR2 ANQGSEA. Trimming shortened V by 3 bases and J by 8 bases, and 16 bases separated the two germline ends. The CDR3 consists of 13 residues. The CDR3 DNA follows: TGCAGCGTTGAGAGGGGCTCCGCGGGGGGCTACACCTTC. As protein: CSVERGSAGGYTF.

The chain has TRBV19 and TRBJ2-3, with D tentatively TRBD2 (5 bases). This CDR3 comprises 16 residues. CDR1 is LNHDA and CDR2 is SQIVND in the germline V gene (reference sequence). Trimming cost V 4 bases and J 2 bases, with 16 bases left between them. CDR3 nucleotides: TGTGCCAGTAGTACCCTAGCCACTTCTTTCACAGATACGCAGTATTTT. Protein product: CASSTLATSFTDTQYF. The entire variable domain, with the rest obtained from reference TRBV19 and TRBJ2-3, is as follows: DGGITQSPKYLFRKEGQNVTLSCEQNLNHDAMYWYRQDPGQGLRLIYYSQIVNDFQKGDIAEGYSVSREKKESFPLTVTSAQKNPTAFYLCASSTLATSFTDTQYFGPGTRLTVL.

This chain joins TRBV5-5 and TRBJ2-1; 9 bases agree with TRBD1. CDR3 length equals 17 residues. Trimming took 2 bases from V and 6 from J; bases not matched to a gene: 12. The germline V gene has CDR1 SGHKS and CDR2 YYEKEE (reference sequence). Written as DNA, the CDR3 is TGTGCCAGCAGCTTAGACGTTACAGGGGGCTGGTTCAATGAGCAGTTCTTC. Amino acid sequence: CASSLDVTGGWFNEQFF. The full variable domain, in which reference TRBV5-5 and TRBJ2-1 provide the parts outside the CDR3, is DAGVTQSPTHLIKTRGQQVTLRCSPISGHKSVSWYQQVLGQGPQFIFQYYEKEERGRGNFPDRFSARQFPNYSSELNVNALLLGDSALYLCASSLDVTGGWFNEQFFGPGTRLTVL.

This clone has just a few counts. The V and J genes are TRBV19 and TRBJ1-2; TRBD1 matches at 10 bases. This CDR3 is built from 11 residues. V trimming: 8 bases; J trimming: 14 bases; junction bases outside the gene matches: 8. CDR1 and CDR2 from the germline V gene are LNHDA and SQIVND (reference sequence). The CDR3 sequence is CASSYGDRGTF. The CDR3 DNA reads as TGTGCCAGTTCATACGGGGACAGGGGAACCTTC. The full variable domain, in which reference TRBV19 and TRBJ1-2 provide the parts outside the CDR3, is DGGITQSPKYLFRKEGQNVTLSCEQNLNHDAMYWYRQDPGQGLRLIYYSQIVNDFQKGDIAEGYSVSREKKESFPLTVTSAQKNPTAFYLCASSYGDRGTFGSGTRLTVV.

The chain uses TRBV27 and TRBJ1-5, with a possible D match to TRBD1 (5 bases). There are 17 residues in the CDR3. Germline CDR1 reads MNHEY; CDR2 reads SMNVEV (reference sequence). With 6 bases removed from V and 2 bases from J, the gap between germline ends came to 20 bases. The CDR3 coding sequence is TGTGCCAGCAGACCGACAGAGAGTCGCGTAGGCAATCAGCCCCAGCATTTT. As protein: CASRPTESRVGNQPQHF.

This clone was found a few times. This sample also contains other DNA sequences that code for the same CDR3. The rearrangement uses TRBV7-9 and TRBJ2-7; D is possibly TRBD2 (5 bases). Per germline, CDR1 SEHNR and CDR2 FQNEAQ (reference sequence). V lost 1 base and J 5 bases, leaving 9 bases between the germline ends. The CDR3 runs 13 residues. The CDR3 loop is CASSLGPGNEQYF. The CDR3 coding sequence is TGTGCCAGCAGCTTAGGACCCGGGAACGAGCAGTACTTC.